The 13 T cell receptor beta chains reported below all come from one sample, sequenced in a study of blood T cell repertoires in COVID-19. Clones were read by immunoSEQ multiplex PCR, and TCRdb kept only the in-frame ones, dropping some. The top ten hold approximately 25% of the sample, which has 88,000 or so clones, 79% seen once. Material: peripheral blood. The receptor set was obtained from a human donor in a cohort sampled during active COVID-19.

This chain joins TRBV6-2 or TRBV6-3 and TRBJ2-2, with TRBD2 matching 9 bases. J was trimmed by 0 bases and V by 2 bases; bases with no gene match: 1. The CDR3 is 16 residues long. CDR1 and CDR2 from the germline V gene are MNHEY and SVGEGT. DNA of the CDR3: TGTGCCAGCAGTTACCTAGCGGGACCGAACACCGGGGAGCTGTTTTTT. It codes for CASSYLAGPNTGELFF.

This clone was seen only a few times. V usage is TRBV3-1 (or the pseudogene TRBV3-2) and J usage is TRBJ2-1, with 11 positions matching TRBD2. The V and J ends lost 5 bases and 4 bases, in that order; junction bases with no gene match: 7. This CDR3 has 16 residues. Germline V CDR1 and CDR2: LGHDT, YNNKEL (reference sequence). The CDR3 DNA reads as TGTGCCAGCAGCACGCACGGACTAGCGGGTTACAATGAGCAGTTCTTC. Translated, it gives CASSTHGLAGYNEQFF.

The chain combines TRBV7-9 with TRBJ2-7; TRBD1 aligns across 9 bases. CDR1 SEHNR and CDR2 FQNEAQ come from the germline V gene (reference sequence). The CDR3 sequence is 14 residues long. The junction had 12 bases not matched to a gene; V was cut back by 10 bases and J by 5 bases. The CDR3 bases are TGTGCCACAGGAAAGAGACAGGGGGTCAACGAGCAGTACTTC. Amino acid sequence: CATGKRQGVNEQYF.

The V call is TRBV6-5, the J call TRBJ2-7; TRBD1 aligns across 9 bases. Germline V gene lookup returns CDR1 MNHEY and CDR2 SVGAGI. The length of the CDR3 is 14 residues. V shed 7 bases and J 7 bases; nucleotides not matched to a gene: 11. The CDR3 sequence: CASKQGQGSWEQYF. DNA for the CDR3: TGTGCCAGCAAGCAGGGACAGGGTTCTTGGGAGCAGTACTTC.

This clone was recorded only once. The chain couples TRBV11-2 to TRBJ2-5; 14 nucleotides match TRBD2. The germline V gene encodes CDR1 SGHAT and CDR2 FQNNGV. The V segment lost 5 bases and the J segment 4 bases; nucleotides outside the gene matches: 6. CDR3 size: 16 residues. The DNA for the CDR3 is TGTGCCAGCAGCCCGAGACTAGCGGGGGGGGGAGAGACCCAGTACTTC. Protein sequence: CASSPRLAGGGETQYF.

The V call is TRBV7-6, the J call TRBJ2-1, with TRBD2 identical over 7 bases. Unmatched junction bases numbered 8, after V lost 2 bases and J lost 7 bases. The CDR3 spans 15 residues. CDR1 is SGHVS, CDR2 FNYEAQ, per germline. CDR3 DNA: TGTGCCAGCAGCTTAATATCTGGCGGGGGAAATGAGCAGTTCTTC. It specifies CASSLISGGGNEQFF.

This chain connects TRBV5-1 to TRBJ1-2; 7 bases are a match to TRBD1. The CDR3 runs 15 residues. Per the germline V gene, CDR1 is SGHRS and CDR2 is YFSETQ. V was clipped by 0 bases and J by 1 base; unmatched bases: 3. The CDR3 reads CASSLDRGGNYGYTF. CDR3 nucleotides: TGCGCCAGCAGCTTGGACAGGGGAGGTAACTATGGCTACACCTTC.

This clone was detected only once. The V call is TRBV29-1, the J call TRBJ1-2, with no clear D. CDR3 length: 10 residues. The germline V and J ends were trimmed by 5 bases and 5 bases, with 6 bases remaining between them. The V gene's germline CDR1 is SQVTM and CDR2 ANQGSEA. This CDR3 reads CSVTDYGYTF. DNA for the CDR3: TGCAGCGTTACAGATTATGGCTACACCTTC.

This clone was detected a few times. This rearrangement joins TRBV5-5 to TRBJ1-5; tentatively, D is TRBD1 (5 bases). V lost 1 base and J 3 bases, leaving 11 bases between the germline ends. Germline V CDR1 and CDR2: SGHKS, YYEKEE (reference sequence). This CDR3 contains 15 residues. CDR3 DNA: TGTGCCAGCAGCTTGTCAGTGGGACTCAATCAGCCCCAGCATTTT. Its protein is CASSLSVGLNQPQHF. The whole variable domain, remainder taken from reference TRBV5-5 and TRBJ1-5, is DAGVTQSPTHLIKTRGQQVTLRCSPISGHKSVSWYQQVLGQGPQFIFQYYEKEERGRGNFPDRFSARQFPNYSSELNVNALLLGDSALYLCASSLSVGLNQPQHFGDGTRLSIL.

The chain recombines TRBV9 with TRBJ2-7, with TRBD1 as a possible D gene (5 bases). The CDR3 contains 13 residues. The germline V and J ends were trimmed by 4 bases and 8 bases, with 16 bases remaining between them. CDR1 and CDR2 (germline): SGDLS, YYNGEE. The CDR3 region is CASSPAAGSQQYF. In DNA, the CDR3 is TGTGCCAGCAGCCCTGCCGCAGGGTCTCAGCAGTACTTC.

The gene calls are TRBV6-2 or TRBV6-3 and TRBJ2-7; 7 bases fit TRBD2. The CDR3 consists of 15 residues. Germline-derived CDR1 and CDR2 are MNHEY and SVGEGT. Trimming took 4 bases from V and 5 from J; bases not matched to a gene: 11. The CDR3 nucleotides read TGTGCCAGCAGTTCGCGGGGGTTTGTGGTCCACGAGCAGTACTTC. Translation: CASSSRGFVVHEQYF.

This rearrangement joins TRBV18 to TRBJ2-1; possible D gene TRBD1, 8 bases. Germline CDR1 reads KGHSH; CDR2 reads LQKENI. This CDR3 has 15 amino acids. Trimming pared 3 bases from V and 7 bases from J, leaving 16 bases between. CDR3 region: CASSPYTGGENEQFF. The CDR3 bases are TGTGCCAGCTCACCGTATACAGGGGGGGAGAATGAGCAGTTCTTC. Supplemented by reference TRBV18 and TRBJ2-1, the full variable domain reads NAGVMQNPRHLVRRRGQEARLRCSPMKGHSHVYWYRQLPEEGLKFMVYLQKENIIDESGMPKERFSAEFPKEGPSILRIQQVVRGDSAAYFCASSPYTGGENEQFFGPGTRLTVL.

This clone was observed a few times. The chain uses TRBV5-1 and TRBJ2-5; 11 nucleotides line up with TRBD2. The CDR3 length is 16 residues. CDR1 is SGHRS and CDR2 is YFSETQ in the germline V gene. V lost 4 bases, J lost 1 base, and 6 bases stayed unmatched. This chain's CDR3 is CASSPTSGGSQETQYF. CDR3 sequence (DNA): TGCGCCAGCAGCCCTACTAGCGGGGGAAGCCAAGAGACCCAGTACTTC.